This TCR beta chain was sequenced during a study of blood T cell repertoires in COVID-19 (TCRdb year 2020). Study-wide context: Collaborator samples came from the United States, Italy and Spain and covered acute and convalescent phases of COVID-19. The samples were drawn from the first 160 participants of the ongoing ImmuneRACE study and from about 1,200 subjects provided by 6 global collaborators. The prospective study material was composed of cDNA or gDNA derived from T cells, B-cell-depleted T cells, or PBMCs. Sample metadata almost always included a de-identified subject ID, COVID-19 status, age in years and sex. The dataset comprised deeply sampled blood TCRbeta repertoires from subjects exposed to, actively infected with, or recovered from COVID-19. Where available, HLA class I and class II types were taken from metadata supplied by the sample provider and were not determined by assay-based typing. A freely available public database, intended as a resource for researchers studying the immune response to SARS-CoV-2, is where the repertoires were released.

About this clone itself: The antigen it binds to is not known. No much larger clone exists at a distance of one base, and base qualities are not known.

TCRbeta CDR3 regions were amplified from genomic DNA by means of the immunoSEQ Assay, a bias-controlled multiplex PCR. As for the authors' bioinformatics: The number of nucleated cells in each sample was estimated by amplification of reference gene primers within the assay. Sequence reads were collapsed and filtered to measure the absolute abundance of every unique TCRbeta CDR3 rearrangement. Productive Simpson clonality was computed per sample as the square root of Simpson's diversity index over productive rearrangements. Here the immuneACCESS table is served through TCRdb, limited to in-frame sequences with V and J called. Missing clones are a known gap in these copies; in checked studies unresolved V genes cover under half, and the rest lacks a known reason. V, J and clone size are those of that table, while D and trimming were read from the DNA. Within this sample are some 48,000 clones, with more than 75% of them counted one time only. Together, the top ten hold 12% to 15% of the sample.

Study-level results and caveats: How much clinical and demographic metadata was included differed by source and by participant, and the metadata was provided uncurated.

V has 2 bases trimmed and J has 9 bases trimmed; junction bases matching no gene number 15. The germline V gene encodes CDR1 MDHEN and CDR2 SYDVKM. The CDR3 measures 16 amino acids from cysteine to phenylalanine. The read is trimmed to its CDR3 DNA, 48 bases read in frame from base 1. Collaborating institutions collected whole blood in K2EDTA tubes following their own protocols. For TCRbeta analysis, collaborators shipped samples as frozen whole blood, isolated PBMCs, or DNA extracted from either of those sample types. This TCR came from a human donor with acute or convalescent COVID-19. The donor label of this sample is uncertain. Rearrangement joined TRBV28 to TRBJ2-7; TRBD1 fits 8 bases in the junction. Input material: peripheral blood. The CDR3 in this case is CASSLGSAGTGRRQYF. The sequence in DNA is TGTGCCAGCAGTTTAGGTTCTGCGGGGACAGGTAGGCGGCAGTACTTC.